The 32 T cell receptor beta chains below come from one sample, sequenced in a study of T-cell memory formation after mild COVID-19 (dated by TCRdb to the early 2020s). Receptor libraries were prepared by 5' RACE. The listed sequencing device is Illumina NovaSeq 6000. Through fastp at Q25 and MiXCR, TCRdb rebuilt clones from the public reads, retaining in-frame beta chains. All rows with the same CDR3 protein become a single entry with the most common DNA and genes. This sample holds 260,000 or so distinct CDR3 sequences; around 15% were observed only once. Of the sample, 20% to 25% is held by the ten largest clones. The specimen was PBMCs or a T cell subset sorted from them (not recorded which). The source is a man in his late teens or twenties who had mild COVID-19 (a few samples of this study predate the infection). The sample titles of this study are shuffled in the database, so cell type and time point are left out; the donor was told from shared clones.

J is TRBJ1-4 and V is TRBV6-5; TRBD1 matches 8 bases. This CDR3 spans 14 amino acids. Per germline, CDR1 MNHEY and CDR2 SVGAGI. The V segment lost 5 bases and the J segment 11 bases; nucleotides outside the gene matches: 10. CDR3 sequence (DNA): TGTGCCAGCAGTCCGGGACAGGTCTCCAGGAAACTGTTTTTT. Translation gives CASSPGQVSRKLFF.

This clonotype was seen a handful of times. The chain has TRBV5-1 and TRBJ2-7, with D possibly being TRBD2 (5 bases). Trimming stripped 4 bases from V and 6 bases from J, with 17 bases between. Germline V gives CDR1 SGHRS, CDR2 YFSETQ. There are 14 residues in the CDR3. CDR3 in amino acids: CASSAYGAALEQYF. CDR3 nucleotides: TGCGCCAGCAGCGCCTACGGAGCGGCCCTCGAGCAGTACTTC.

This clonotype was counted a few times. The chain joins TRBV19 to TRBJ1-2, with unresolved D. Per germline, CDR1 LNHDA and CDR2 SQIVND (reference sequence). V was trimmed by 6 bases and J by 6 bases, leaving 17 bases between them. This CDR3 has 14 amino acids. CDR3 sequence: CASSPRTAVDGYTF. Written as DNA, the CDR3 is TGTGCCAGTAGCCCCCGTACGGCAGTGGATGGCTACACCTTC.

J is TRBJ2-5 and V is TRBV18; TRBD2 is a possible D gene (5 bases). V lost 0 bases, J lost 5 bases, and 10 bases lay in between. The CDR3 is 14 amino acids. Germline CDR1 is KGHSH and CDR2 is LQKENI. The CDR3, as DNA: TGTGCCAGCTCACCACCTAGCGTTGGGGAGACCCAGTACTTC. This encodes CASSPPSVGETQYF.

This clonotype was observed at least ten times. The chain combines TRBV6-2 or TRBV6-3 with TRBJ1-1, with a tentative D call TRBD1 (5 bases). Germline CDR1 reads MNHEY; CDR2 reads SVGEGT. The CDR3 covers 14 residues. Trimming cost V 6 bases and J 4 bases, with 15 bases left between them. The CDR3 here is CASSRDGLATEAFF. In nucleotides, the CDR3 is TGTGCCAGCAGCCGGGACGGGCTTGCCACTGAAGCTTTCTTT.

This clonotype was seen a single time. This chain uses TRBV12-3 or TRBV12-4 with TRBJ2-2; D is unresolved. Trimming cost V 5 bases and J 9 bases, with 13 bases left between them. This CDR3 spans 13 amino acids. Here the CDR3 DNA reads TGTGCCAGCAGTCAGGCCGCCCTCCGGGAGCTGTTTTTT. Its protein product is CASSQAALRELFF.

This clonotype was seen at least ten times. V gene TRBV7-9 combines with J gene TRBJ2-1, with TRBD1 as a possible D gene (5 bases). The germline gives CDR1 SEHNR, CDR2 FQNEAQ (reference sequence). CDR3 length equals 15 residues. Trimming removed 3 bases from V and 0 bases from J, with 9 bases in between. The CDR3 DNA reads TGTGCCAGCAGCTTCGGACATAGCTCCTACAATGAGCAGTTCTTC. This encodes CASSFGHSSYNEQFF.

The chain couples TRBV6-5 to TRBJ1-2, with D uncertain. The CDR3 is 15 amino acids. Trimming shortened V by 0 bases and J by 0 bases, and 8 bases separated the two germline ends. Germline lookup yields CDR1 MNHEY and CDR2 SVGAGI. In DNA, the CDR3 is TGTGCCAGCAGTTACTCTTCAGAAGCTAACTATGGCTACACCTTC. This translates into CASSYSSEANYGYTF.

As to this clonotype: No DNA is shown, since the ends of the CDR3 on it are uncertain; the CDR3 is the one TCRdb lists. V gene TRBV4-1 combines with J gene TRBJ2-3. The CDR3 has 13 amino acids, counting both end residues. In germline, CDR1 is MGHRA, CDR2 YSYEKL. This CDR3 reads CASSPVPADTQYF.

J is TRBJ2-6 and V is TRBV7-9; TRBD2 is a possible D gene (5 bases). The CDR3 length is 15 residues. Germline values: CDR1 SEHNR, CDR2 FQNEAQ (reference sequence). V was trimmed by 2 bases and J by 4 bases, leaving 9 bases between them. CDR3 amino acids: CASSLRTGGANVLTF. CDR3 nucleotides: TGTGCCAGCAGCTTACGAACGGGAGGGGCCAACGTCCTGACTTTC.

This clonotype was seen more than once but under ten times. The rearrangement joins TRBV24-1 to TRBJ2-5; 7 positions match TRBD1. CDR3 length equals 15 residues. Trimming at V came to 3 bases and at J to 5 bases, leaving 8 bases not matched to a gene. Germline CDR1 reads KGHDR; CDR2 reads SFDVKD. The CDR3 bases are TGTGCCACCAGTGATGGCAGGGGGTCCGGGGAGACCCAGTACTTC. Its protein product is CATSDGRGSGETQYF.

This clonotype was picked up a small number of times. J is TRBJ2-3 and V is TRBV12-3 or TRBV12-4; D unclear. V gave up 5 bases and J gave up 6 bases, with 12 bases separating them. The CDR3 consists of 13 residues. The CDR3 protein is CASSRSAQDTQYF. In DNA form, the CDR3 reads TGTGCCAGCAGTAGGTCGGCGCAGGATACGCAGTATTTT.

The V call is TRBV6-6, the J call TRBJ2-1; 8 positions agree with TRBD2. Germline V gene data show CDR1 as MNHNY and CDR2 as SVGAGI (reference sequence). V was pared by 7 bases and J by 10 bases, with 6 bases of the junction left unmatched. This CDR3 comprises 12 residues. The CDR3 spells CASTAGGVEQFF. For the CDR3, the DNA is TGTGCCAGCACTGCGGGGGGAGTCGAGCAGTTCTTC.

The chain employs TRBV7-9 and TRBJ1-2; D remains unclear. Deletions cut 3 bases from V and 1 base from J, with 9 bases between. The CDR3 runs 14 residues. Germline values: CDR1 SEHNR, CDR2 FQNEAQ (reference sequence). The CDR3 region is CASSFQRDNYGYTF. CDR3 bases: TGTGCCAGCAGCTTTCAGAGAGATAACTATGGCTACACCTTC.

This clonotype appeared many times. As DNA, the CDR3 is TGCGCCAGCAGCCAAGTCTACTACTCCACGGGGCCCCAGTACTTC. As protein: CASSQVYYSTGPQYF. The rearrangement uses TRBV4-1 and TRBJ2-5, with D perhaps being TRBD1 or TRBD2 (5 bases each). CDR3 length equals 15 residues. Germline V gives CDR1 MGHRA, CDR2 YSYEKL. V shed 1 base and J shed 9 bases, with 18 bases lying between them.

The chain recombines TRBV11-2 with TRBJ1-6; D gene ambiguous. The CDR3 sequence is 12 residues long. The germline gives CDR1 SGHAT, CDR2 FQNNGV. V lost 3 bases to trimming and J lost 13 bases, with 10 bases between them. The CDR3 spells CASSLFSWPLHF. Here the CDR3 DNA reads TGTGCCAGCAGCTTGTTCAGCTGGCCCCTCCACTTT. Variable domain in full (rest from reference TRBV11-2 and TRBJ1-6): EAGVAQSPRYKIIEKRQSVAFWCNPISGHATLYWYQQILGQGPKLLIQFQNNGVVDDSQLPKDRFSAERLKGVDSTLKIQPAKLEDSAVYLCASSLFSWPLHFGNGTRLTVT.

This clonotype was seen a handful of times. This rearrangement joins TRBV10-3 to TRBJ2-7, with a tentative D call TRBD1 (6 bases). The V and J ends lost 3 bases and 3 bases respectively, with 9 bases between them. From germline, CDR1 is ENHRY and CDR2 SYGVKD. This CDR3 contains 13 residues. The CDR3 DNA sequence: TGTGCCATCAGTGATAACAGGGACTACGAGCAGTACTTC. Protein sequence: CAISDNRDYEQYF.

The gene calls are TRBV5-4 and TRBJ1-2, with TRBD1 as a possible D gene (5 bases). V was pared by 0 bases and J by 0 bases, with 9 bases between. The CDR3 spans 15 residues. The germline CDR1 and CDR2 sequences are SGHNT and YYREEE (reference sequence). CDR3 coding DNA: TGTGCCAGCAGCTTGGTAGGGGTTCCTAACTATGGCTACACCTTC. This sequence encodes CASSLVGVPNYGYTF. Variable domain in full (rest from reference TRBV5-4 and TRBJ1-2): ETGVTQSPTHLIKTRGQQVTLRCSSQSGHNTVSWYQQALGQGPQFIFQYYREEENGRGNFPPRFSGLQFPNYSSELNVNALELDDSALYLCASSLVGVPNYGYTFGSGTRLTVV.

V gene TRBV3-1 combines with J gene TRBJ2-3, with D perhaps being TRBD1 or TRBD2 (6 bases each). Trimming took off 4 bases at V and 6 bases at J, with 14 bases between the two ends. This CDR3 has 14 residues. CDR1 and CDR2 (germline): LGHDT, YNNKEL (reference sequence). In DNA, the CDR3 is TGTGCCAGCAGCCGCATGGGGGGCCGGGATACGCAGTATTTT. Its protein is CASSRMGGRDTQYF.

In this sample, this clonotype turned up a few times. This chain links TRBV5-1 with TRBJ2-1; 12 positions agree with TRBD1. J lost 9 bases, V lost 4 bases, and 8 bases had no gene match. The CDR3 runs to 15 residues. Looked up from germline, CDR1 is SGHRS and CDR2 is YFSETQ. The CDR3 nucleotides read TGCGCCAGCAGCATCCGGGACAGGGGGCGCGGTGAGCAGTTCTTC. It translates to CASSIRDRGRGEQFF.

The chain recombines TRBV5-1 with TRBJ2-1, with 7 positions matching TRBD2. V was clipped by 4 bases and J by 7 bases; unmatched bases: 14. The CDR3 is 16 residues long. CDR1 is SGHRS, CDR2 YFSETQ, per germline. The CDR3 nucleotides read TGCGCCAGCAGCCTGCGTTGGGAGCGGGGAAGAAATGAGCAGTTCTTC. Encoded protein: CASSLRWERGRNEQFF.

This clonotype was found many times. The rearrangement joins TRBV6-6 to TRBJ2-1, with D unresolved. Germline V gene data show CDR1 as MNHNY and CDR2 as SVGAGI (reference sequence). The CDR3 consists of 12 residues. The V end lost 5 bases, the J end lost 12 bases, and 14 bases lay between the germline ends. This chain's CDR3 is CASSQDQTGQFF. In DNA form, the CDR3 reads TGTGCCAGCAGTCAAGACCAAACGGGGCAGTTCTTC.

The rearrangement uses TRBV7-9 and TRBJ2-7; 8 positions agree with TRBD2. The J segment lost 6 bases and the V segment lost 10 bases, leaving 14 bases of the junction unmatched. This CDR3 has 14 amino acids. Germline CDR1 reads SEHNR; CDR2 reads FQNEAQ (reference sequence). The CDR3 protein is CANSAPAGVGEQYF. For the CDR3, the DNA is TGTGCCAACTCGGCCCCAGCGGGGGTCGGCGAGCAGTACTTC.

The chain employs TRBV6-2 or TRBV6-3 and TRBJ1-5, with 9 bases that match TRBD1. CDR3 length: 15 amino acids. The V gene's germline CDR1 is MNHEY and CDR2 SVGEGT. After removal of 1 base from V and 4 bases from J, the junction contained 2 bases not matched to a gene. DNA for the CDR3: TGTGCCAGCAGTTACTTCGGGACAGGGAATCAGCCCCAGCATTTT. It yields the protein CASSYFGTGNQPQHF.

This clonotype has ten or more counts. Here the CDR3 DNA reads TGTGCCAGCAGTCCTCCCGGGCGAGAGACCCAGTACTTC. This codes for CASSPPGRETQYF. This sequence joins TRBV18 and TRBJ2-5; D unclear. Looked up from germline, CDR1 is KGHSH and CDR2 is LQKENI. V lost 8 bases and J 4 bases, leaving 14 bases between the germline ends. This CDR3 is 13 amino acids long.

The rearrangement uses TRBV7-9 and TRBJ1-1, with D perhaps TRBD1 (6 bases). CDR3 length: 14 amino acids. Deletions cut 5 bases from V and 4 bases from J, with 14 bases between. Germline CDR1 is SEHNR and CDR2 is FQNEAQ (reference sequence). The CDR3 nucleotides are TGTGCCAGCAGCCCCCAACAGGGAGTCACTGAAGCTTTCTTT. Its translation: CASSPQQGVTEAFF.

The table lists this clonotype with a few counts. This chain uses TRBV7-6 with TRBJ2-7, with TRBD1 matching 7 bases. This CDR3 spans 15 amino acids. Germline V gene sequence: CDR1 SGHVS, CDR2 FNYEAQ. The V segment lost 1 base and the J segment 1 base; nucleotides outside the gene matches: 4. CDR3 protein: CASSLEGRGSYEQYF. In DNA form, the CDR3 reads TGTGCCAGCAGCTTAGAGGGCAGGGGGTCCTACGAGCAGTACTTC.

At least ten counts were recorded for this clonotype. The rearrangement links TRBV6-5 to TRBJ1-4, with no clear D. This CDR3 contains 14 residues. Germline values: CDR1 MNHEY, CDR2 SVGAGI. The V gene lost 2 bases and the J gene lost 6 bases, with 10 bases spanning the gap. Here the CDR3 reads CASSYRGEDEKLFF. CDR3 sequence (DNA): TGTGCCAGCAGTTACCGGGGAGAGGATGAAAAACTGTTTTTT.

The V gene is TRBV12-3 or TRBV12-4, the J gene TRBJ1-1, with D maybe TRBD1 (6 bases). Deletions cut 7 bases from V and 5 bases from J, with 14 bases between. This CDR3 comprises 13 residues. The CDR3 bases are TGTGCCAGCATCCTGTGGGGGGCGACTGAAGCTTTCTTT. Its translation: CASILWGATEAFF.

This clonotype has only a few counts. This chain links TRBV6-5 with TRBJ2-3; no clear D gene. The CDR3 is 14 amino acids. Deletions cut 2 bases from V and 0 bases from J, with 6 bases between. Germline V gene lookup returns CDR1 MNHEY and CDR2 SVGAGI. The CDR3 sequence: CASSYRSSTDTQYF. In DNA form, the CDR3 reads TGTGCCAGCAGTTACCGAAGCAGCACAGATACGCAGTATTTT.

In this sample, this clonotype turned up a few times. V gene TRBV20-1 combines with J gene TRBJ2-1; D is unresolved. Per germline, CDR1 DFQATT and CDR2 SNEGSKA (reference sequence). CDR3 length: 12 amino acids. With 7 bases removed from V and 6 bases from J, the gap between germline ends came to 13 bases. The CDR3 sequence: CSGSWAVNEQFF. As DNA, the CDR3 is TGCAGTGGCAGCTGGGCGGTCAATGAGCAGTTCTTC.

The chain uses TRBV7-2 and TRBJ2-7, with 8 bases identical to TRBD1. Germline trimming cut 1 base from V and 6 bases from J; bases unmatched to any gene: 5. The CDR3 extends over 14 amino acids. Germline-derived CDR1 and CDR2 are SGHTA and FQGNSA. CDR3 in DNA: TGTGCCAGCAGCTTAGAGTCAGGGGGCGGCGAGCAGTACTTC. Translating it yields CASSLESGGGEQYF.